Below, 19 T cell receptor beta chains from the same sample are listed, as sequenced in a study of T cell responses to AZD1222 COVID-19 vaccine. TCRdb's copy holds only in-frame clones and misses some; the assay was immunoSEQ multiplex PCR. In the table there are 110,000 or so clones, around 90% of which are singletons. The source was peripheral blood, collected on day 0 of MenACWY control vaccination. These receptors all come from an adult in good health.

The rearrangement links TRBV9 to TRBJ2-7; D might be TRBD2 (6 bases). The CDR3 is 14 residues long. Per the germline V gene, CDR1 is SGDLS and CDR2 is YYNGEE. V lost 4 bases, J lost 2 bases, and 13 bases lay in between. The CDR3 reads CASSTGLDTYEQYF. The CDR3 nucleotides are TGTGCCAGCAGCACGGGACTTGATACCTACGAGCAGTACTTC.

This chain uses TRBV6-5 with TRBJ2-4, with TRBD2 as a possible D gene (6 bases). Deletions cut 8 bases from V and 4 bases from J, with 9 bases between. The CDR3 loop spans 12 amino acids. Per germline, CDR1 MNHEY and CDR2 SVGAGI. CDR3 DNA sequence: TGTGCCAGCGGGCGGGGAAAAAACATTCAGTACTTC. It codes for CASGRGKNIQYF.

This clone occurred a few times. The chain uses TRBV7-9 and TRBJ2-1; 12 bases line up with TRBD1. The CDR3 runs to 13 residues. CDR1 and CDR2 from the germline V gene are SEHNR and FQNEAQ (reference sequence). V lost 5 bases, J lost 12 bases, and 5 bases stayed unmatched. CDR3 protein: CASSGGTGGRQFF. Here the CDR3 DNA reads TGTGCCAGCAGCGGAGGGACAGGGGGCCGGCAGTTCTTC.

This chain uses TRBV27 with TRBJ2-1; 9 nucleotides align to TRBD1. Germline V gene sequence: CDR1 MNHEY, CDR2 SMNVEV (reference sequence). CDR3 length: 16 amino acids. Unmatched junction bases numbered 11, after V lost 7 bases and J lost 4 bases. This CDR3 reads CASKQDRGFSYNEQFF. The DNA of the CDR3 is TGTGCCAGCAAACAGGACAGGGGATTTAGTTACAATGAGCAGTTCTTC.

This clone was seen more than once but under ten times. The rearrangement links TRBV13 to TRBJ2-1; TRBD1 is a possible D gene (5 bases). CDR1 PRHDT and CDR2 FYEKMQ come from the germline V gene (reference sequence). The V end was cut by 2 bases, the J end by 4 bases, with 12 bases between. CDR3 length: 15 residues. This chain's CDR3 is CASSLPTAGYNEQFF. Written as DNA, the CDR3 is TGTGCCAGCAGCTTACCGACAGCAGGATACAATGAGCAGTTCTTC. The full variable domain, rest sourced from reference TRBV13 and TRBJ2-1, is AAGVIQSPRHLIKEKRETATLKCYPIPRHDTVYWYQQGPGQDPQFLISFYEKMQSDKGSIPDRFSAQQFSDYHSELNMSSLELGDSALYFCASSLPTAGYNEQFFGPGTRLTVL.

The chain has TRBV25-1 and TRBJ1-6; 9 positions match TRBD1. With 3 bases clipped from V and 6 bases from J, the junction kept 3 bases outside the gene matches. Germline V gives CDR1 MGHDK, CDR2 SYGVNS. The CDR3 sequence is 15 residues long. In DNA form, the CDR3 reads TGTGCCAGCAGTGACTTGGACAGGGGTAATTCACCCCTCCACTTT. As protein: CASSDLDRGNSPLHF.

This chain uses TRBV4-1 with TRBJ2-3; 11 nucleotides agree with TRBD2. The CDR3 sequence is 19 residues long. From germline, CDR1 is MGHRA and CDR2 YSYEKL. Trimming took 5 bases from V and 5 from J; bases not matched to a gene: 18. The CDR3, as DNA: TGCGCCAGCAGCTCACCTCCCCTAGCGGGAGGCCGGGGGGGAGATACGCAGTATTTT. Amino acids: CASSSPPLAGGRGGDTQYF.

The gene calls are TRBV4-3 and TRBJ2-7, with D possibly TRBD1 on 6 matching bases. Germline V gives CDR1 LGHNA, CDR2 YSLEER. The length of the CDR3 is 15 residues. V lost 0 bases to trimming and J lost 0 bases, with 9 bases between them. CDR3 amino acids: CASSQDYRASYEQYF. CDR3 nucleotide sequence: TGCGCCAGCAGCCAAGATTACAGGGCCTCCTACGAGCAGTACTTC.

This chain uses TRBV7-2 with TRBJ2-1; D gene unclear. CDR3 length: 15 residues. Germline lookup yields CDR1 SGHTA and CDR2 FQGNSA. V lost 7 bases to trimming and J lost 6 bases, with 19 bases between them. The CDR3 protein is CASIPGPPRGNEQFF. CDR3 DNA sequence: TGTGCCAGCATCCCAGGCCCACCGAGAGGCAATGAGCAGTTCTTC.

J is TRBJ2-1 and V is TRBV15; a weak D match, TRBD2 (5 bases). CDR3 length equals 17 residues. Germline loops: CDR1 LNHNV, CDR2 YYDKDF (reference sequence). Deletions cut 0 bases from V and 8 bases from J, with 20 bases between. CDR3 loop: CATSRESSTGDGDEQFF. DNA for the CDR3: TGTGCCACCAGCAGAGAGAGTTCCACCGGGGATGGGGATGAGCAGTTCTTC.

The chain couples TRBV11-2 to TRBJ2-6; 8 positions agree with TRBD2. The length of the CDR3 is 16 residues. With 2 bases clipped from V and 5 bases from J, the junction kept 5 bases outside the gene matches. CDR1 and CDR2 from the germline V gene are SGHAT and FQNNGV. The CDR3 spells CASSLWRGARANVLTF. CDR3 DNA sequence: TGTGCCAGCAGCTTATGGCGGGGGGCGAGGGCCAACGTCCTGACTTTC.

J is TRBJ1-1 and V is TRBV4-1; no definite D call. The CDR3 sequence is 14 residues long. Germline V gives CDR1 MGHRA, CDR2 YSYEKL. The ends were cut back, 4 bases at V and 3 bases at J, with 12 bases in the middle. CDR3 nucleotides: TGCGCCAGCAGCCGAATTGGGCGGGACACTGAAGCTTTCTTT. Protein sequence: CASSRIGRDTEAFF.

V is TRBV10-3 and J is TRBJ2-1; no definite D call. Germline V CDR1 and CDR2: ENHRY, SYGVKD. V lost 3 bases, J lost 10 bases, and 13 bases lay in between. This CDR3 has 13 residues. The CDR3 sequence is CAISDETSKEQFF. The CDR3 region has the DNA TGTGCCATCAGTGACGAGACAAGCAAGGAGCAGTTCTTC.

In its sample, this clone was seen once. V and J are TRBV28 and TRBJ1-1; D ambiguous. CDR1 is MDHEN and CDR2 is SYDVKM in the germline V gene. CDR3 length equals 13 residues. V was pared by 1 base and J by 1 base, with 4 bases between. The CDR3 here is CASSLSENTEAFF. Here the CDR3 DNA reads TGTGCCAGCAGTTTATCAGAGAACACTGAAGCTTTCTTT.

This chain links TRBV7-9 with TRBJ1-1; no definite D call. This CDR3 is 13 amino acids long. The V gene's germline CDR1 is SEHNR and CDR2 FQNEAQ (reference sequence). V was trimmed by 3 bases and J by 3 bases, leaving 8 bases between them. Here the CDR3 reads CASSFGGDTEAFF. The CDR3 DNA follows: TGTGCCAGCAGCTTTGGTGGGGACACTGAAGCTTTCTTT.

The chain couples TRBV27 to TRBJ2-1; 8 positions agree with TRBD1. Germline lookup yields CDR1 MNHEY and CDR2 SMNVEV (reference sequence). The CDR3 sequence is 15 residues long. Trimming at V came to 3 bases and at J to 6 bases, leaving 7 bases not matched to a gene. The CDR3 sequence is CASSLNRGASNEQFF. The CDR3 DNA is TGTGCCAGCAGTTTGAACAGGGGGGCATCCAATGAGCAGTTCTTC.

This rearrangement joins TRBV28 to TRBJ2-7; TRBD1 matches at 8 bases. Looked up from germline, CDR1 is MDHEN and CDR2 is SYDVKM. The CDR3 contains 14 residues. The trim removed 6 bases at V and 4 bases at J, leaving 8 bases unmatched. The CDR3 reads CASSLDRAGYEQYF. Here the CDR3 DNA reads TGTGCCAGCAGCCTGGACAGGGCGGGGTACGAGCAGTACTTC.

This clone was detected only once. The chain combines TRBV28 with TRBJ1-5, with D possibly being TRBD1 (5 bases). CDR1 MDHEN and CDR2 SYDVKM come from the germline V gene. There are 13 residues in the CDR3. Trimming took 5 bases from V and 4 from J, leaving 9 bases between them. The CDR3 loop reads CASSPGSNQPQHF. The CDR3 DNA reads as TGTGCCAGCAGTCCAGGGTCAAATCAGCCCCAGCATTTT.

This chain connects TRBV7-6 to TRBJ2-1; the match to TRBD2 covers 16 bases. Per germline, CDR1 SGHVS and CDR2 FNYEAQ. V dropped 6 bases and J dropped 6; count of bases not matched to a gene: 11. The CDR3 is 18 residues long. The CDR3 region is CASSFHTGTSGRGNEQFF. The CDR3 region has the DNA TGTGCCAGCAGTTTCCACACCGGGACTAGCGGGAGGGGCAATGAGCAGTTCTTC.